The clone carrying this TCR beta chain was seen more than once but under ten times. Its antigen is not identified. The sample comes from a study of CD8 T cells in ankylosing spondylitis. Notes on the study in general: The study identified a TCR beta motif of 7 or 8 highly homologous variants that appeared characteristic of ankylosing spondylitis blood. Both synovial fluid and blood in reactive arthritis had previously been reported to carry some motif variants.

TCRdb passed the 5' RACE reads through MiXCR, listing each CDR3 protein once. There are thousands of distinct CDR3 sequences in the sample; 3.5% to 4.5% occur only once, and under 11% lies in the top ten. The germline CDR1 and CDR2 sequences are SGDLS and YYNGEE. With 3 bases removed from V and 2 bases from J, the gap between germline ends came to 13 bases. The CDR3 is 15 amino acids. This rearrangement joins TRBV9 to TRBJ2-3, with TRBD1 as a possible D gene (6 bases). The sequencing input was blood, either unsorted or a sorted T cell fraction (not recorded which). The clonotype was recovered from a female donor with ankylosing spondylitis or in good health (not recorded which). The CDR3 protein is CASSAEGVDTDTQYF. CDR3 bases: TGTGCCAGCAGCGCCGAGGGGGTGGACACAGATACGCAGTATTTT.